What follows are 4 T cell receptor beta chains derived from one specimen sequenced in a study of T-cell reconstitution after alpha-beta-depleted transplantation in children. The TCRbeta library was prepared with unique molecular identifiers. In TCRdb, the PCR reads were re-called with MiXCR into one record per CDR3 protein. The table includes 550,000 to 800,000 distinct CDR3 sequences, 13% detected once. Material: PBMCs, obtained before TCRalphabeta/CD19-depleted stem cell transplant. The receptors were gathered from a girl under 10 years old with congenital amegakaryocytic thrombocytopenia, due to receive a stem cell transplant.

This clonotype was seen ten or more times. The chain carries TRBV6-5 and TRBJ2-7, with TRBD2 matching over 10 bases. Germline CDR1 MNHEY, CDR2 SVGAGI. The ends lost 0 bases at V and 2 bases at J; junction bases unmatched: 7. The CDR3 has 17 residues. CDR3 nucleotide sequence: TGTGCCAGCAGTTACTCGAAGTCCCTAGCGGGGGCCTACGAGCAGTACTTC. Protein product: CASSYSKSLAGAYEQYF.

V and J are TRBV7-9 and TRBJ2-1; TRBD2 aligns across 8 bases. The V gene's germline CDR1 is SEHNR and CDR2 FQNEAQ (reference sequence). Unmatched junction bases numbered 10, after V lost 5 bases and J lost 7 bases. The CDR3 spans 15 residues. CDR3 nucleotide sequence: TGTGCCAGCAGCCCTCCCGGGAGGGAGAGGAATGAGCAGTTCTTC. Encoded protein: CASSPPGRERNEQFF. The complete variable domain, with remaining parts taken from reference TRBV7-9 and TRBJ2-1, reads DTGVSQNPRHKITKRGQNVTFRCDPISEHNRLYWYRQTLGQGPEFLTYFQNEAQLEKSRLLSDRFSAERPKGSFSTLEIQRTEQGDSAMYLCASSPPGRERNEQFFGPGTRLTVL.

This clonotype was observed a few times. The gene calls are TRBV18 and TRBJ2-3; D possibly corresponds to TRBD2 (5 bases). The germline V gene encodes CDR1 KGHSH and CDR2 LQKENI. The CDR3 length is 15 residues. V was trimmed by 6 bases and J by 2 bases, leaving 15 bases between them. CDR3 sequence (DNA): TGTGCCAGCTCCAAAGAGGCTAGCCTCACAGATACGCAGTATTTT. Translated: CASSKEASLTDTQYF.

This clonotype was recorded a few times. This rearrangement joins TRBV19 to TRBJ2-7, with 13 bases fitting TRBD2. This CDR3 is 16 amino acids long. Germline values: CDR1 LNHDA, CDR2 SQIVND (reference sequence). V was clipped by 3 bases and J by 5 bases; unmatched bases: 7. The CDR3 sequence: CASSMRTSGRGDEQYF. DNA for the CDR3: TGTGCCAGTAGTATGCGGACTAGCGGGAGAGGCGACGAGCAGTACTTC.